The rows below give T cell receptor beta chains drawn from one sample of a study of blood T cell repertoires in COVID-19. TCRdb's table, derived via immunoSEQ multiplex PCR, lists solely in-frame clones and lacks some. Seen here are around 100,000 clones, around 85% observed once, and the top ten hold around 13%. The sample comprised peripheral blood. These receptors all stem from a human donor in a cohort sampled during active COVID-19. The CDR3 runs from the conserved cysteine through the conserved F or W. Fields, in order: D gene, clone size, J gene, V gene, CDR3 protein, CDR3 DNA. D genes are given only for firm matches. Rows give clone size only sometimes, using once, few, many, or a class for an expanded clone.

>-|-|TRBJ2-1|TRBV6-5
CASSYSNQNEQFF
TGTGCCAGCAGTTACTCGAATCAGAATGAGCAGTTCTTC
>TRBD1|once|TRBJ1-1|TRBV6-5
CASSLRQGNTEAFF
TGTGCCAGCAGCTTACGACAGGGGAACACTGAAGCTTTCTTT
>TRBD1|-|TRBJ2-7|TRBV3-1/TRBV3-2
CASSLTGTGLYEQYF
TGTGCCAGCAGCCTGACCGGGACAGGGCTCTACGAGCAGTACTTC
>TRBD2|few|TRBJ2-1|TRBV5-1
CASSLVAGGLGDEQFF
TGCGCCAGCAGCTTAGTAGCGGGGGGGCTAGGGGATGAGCAGTTCTTC
>-|-|TRBJ2-7|TRBV7-4
CASSGGEQYF
TGTGCCAGCAGCGGCGGCGAGCAGTACTTC
>TRBD1|few|TRBJ1-6|TRBV6-2/TRBV6-3
CASSFMRRDRAWRTLHF
TGTGCCAGCAGTTTCATGCGCCGGGACAGGGCATGGCGCACCCTCCACTTT
>TRBD2|-|TRBJ2-1|TRBV5-6
CASSAIGREDYNEQFF
TGTGCCAGCAGCGCCATCGGGCGGGAGGACTACAATGAGCAGTTCTTC
>-|once|TRBJ1-2|TRBV6-2/TRBV6-3
CASSSTGFYGYTF
TGTGCCAGCAGTTCGACAGGCTTCTATGGCTACACCTTC
>TRBD2|-|TRBJ2-1|TRBV7-2
CASTPFGGSSYNEQFF
TGTGCCAGCACCCCATTCGGGGGGAGCTCCTACAATGAGCAGTTCTTC
>TRBD1|-|TRBJ1-2|TRBV29-1
CSVEGQGNIHGYTF
TGCAGCGTTGAGGGACAGGGAAACATACATGGCTACACCTTC
>-|-|TRBJ1-2|TRBV29-1
CSVTGVGGYTF
TGCAGCGTTACCGGGGTTGGTGGCTACACCTTC
>-|few|TRBJ2-1|TRBV19
CASSIGRDSIYNEQFF
TGTGCCAGTAGTATAGGCCGGGACTCCATCTACAATGAGCAGTTCTTC
>TRBD1|-|TRBJ1-2|TRBV25-1
CASSDTGGSDYGYTF
TGTGCCAGCAGTGACACAGGGGGCTCGGACTATGGCTACACCTTC
>-|-|TRBJ1-1|TRBV12-3/TRBV12-4
CASSPELNTEAFF
TGTGCCAGCAGTCCCGAGTTGAACACTGAAGCTTTCTTT
>TRBD2|once|TRBJ2-7|TRBV30
CAWGGTSGTYEQYF
TGTGCCTGGGGGGGGACTAGCGGTACCTACGAGCAGTACTTC
>TRBD1|-|TRBJ1-4|TRBV19
CASSKTGTGHEKLFF
TGTGCCAGTAGTAAAACCGGGACAGGGCATGAAAAACTGTTTTTT
>-|once|TRBJ2-7|TRBV21-1
CASSKQRGQTVNEQYF
TGTGCCAGCAGCAAACAAAGGGGCCAGACAGTGAACGAGCAGTACTTC
>TRBD1|-|TRBJ2-7|TRBV10-3
CAISDTGVEQYF
TGTGCCATCAGCGACACAGGGGTCGAGCAGTACTTC
>TRBD1|-|TRBJ2-1|TRBV5-6
CASRSWDRDYNEQFF
TGTGCCAGCAGAAGCTGGGACAGGGATTACAATGAGCAGTTCTTC
>-|-|TRBJ2-5|TRBV19
CASSSQGGQETQYF
TGTGCCAGTAGTTCCCAGGGCGGCCAAGAGACCCAGTACTTC
>TRBD1|-|TRBJ2-5|TRBV19
CASMTRGSPGGETQYF
TGTGCCAGTATGACCAGGGGGTCCCCCGGTGGGGAGACCCAGTACTTC
>TRBD2|-|TRBJ2-3|TRBV7-2
CASSPPGGVDTQYF
TGTGCCAGCAGCCCTCCCGGGGGGGTAGATACGCAGTATTTT
>-|-|TRBJ1-6|TRBV5-6
CASSLVAGGSSYNSPLHF
TGTGCCAGCAGCTTGGTGGCAGGCGGGAGCTCCTATAATTCACCCCTCCACTTT
>-|-|TRBJ1-2|TRBV9
CASSVDASNYGYTF
TGTGCCAGCAGCGTAGACGCCAGTAACTATGGCTACACCTTC
>TRBD1|-|TRBJ1-5|TRBV6-6
CASRDRGLEPQHF
TGTGCCAGCCGGGACAGGGGATTAGAGCCCCAGCATTTT
>-|-|TRBJ2-3|TRBV5-4
CASSSLANTDTQYF
TGTGCCAGCAGCTCTCTAGCTAACACAGATACGCAGTATTTT
>-|-|TRBJ1-1|TRBV2
CASSEVRDTEAFF
TGTGCCAGCAGTGAAGTCCGGGACACTGAAGCTTTCTTT
>TRBD1|once|TRBJ2-2|TRBV3-1/TRBV3-2
CASTNWDRGTGELFF
TGTGCCAGCACCAATTGGGACAGGGGCACCGGGGAGCTGTTTTTT
>-|-|TRBJ2-1|TRBV2
CASSGTEQFF
TGTGCCAGCAGTGGGACAGAGCAGTTCTTC
>-|once|TRBJ1-3|TRBV7-8
CASSAGQNSGNTIYF
TGTGCCAGCAGCGCCGGACAGAACTCTGGAAACACCATATATTTT
>TRBD1|few|TRBJ2-1|TRBV10-1
CASSESIRDRGHNEQFF
TGCGCCAGCAGTGAGTCAATCCGGGACAGGGGCCACAATGAGCAGTTCTTC
>-|-|TRBJ1-1|TRBV5-4
CASSPGGRNTEAFF
TGTGCCAGCAGCCCCGGAGGCAGAAACACTGAAGCTTTCTTT
>-|-|TRBJ1-2|TRBV7-2
CASSLPLNPNYGYTF
TGTGCCAGCAGCTTACCACTGAACCCTAACTATGGCTACACCTTC
>-|-|TRBJ2-7|TRBV18
CASSQTQGYEQYF
TGTGCCAGCTCACAAACTCAGGGCTACGAGCAGTACTTC
>-|-|TRBJ1-2|TRBV18
CASSPSLQGNYGYTF
TGTGCCAGCTCACCAAGCCTACAGGGAAACTATGGCTACACCTTC
>TRBD1|-|TRBJ1-6|TRBV5-5
CASGTGRFYSPLHF
TGTGCCAGCGGGACAGGGCGTTTTTATTCACCCCTCCACTTT
>-|once|TRBJ1-1|TRBV5-1
CASSPHGEGENFF
TGCGCCAGCAGCCCCCACGGGGAAGGAGAGAATTTCTTT
>TRBD2|-|TRBJ2-5|TRBV7-9
CASSLGTSGRPIVAQYF
TGTGCCAGCAGCCTAGGGACTAGCGGGAGGCCGATTGTGGCCCAGTACTTC
>-|-|TRBJ1-2|TRBV5-4
CASSLDRHSYGYTF
TGTGCCAGCAGCTTGGACAGGCACTCGTATGGCTACACCTTC
>-|-|TRBJ2-7|TRBV10-3
CAIRGGLSSYEQYF
TGTGCCATCAGGGGGGGTCTGTCCTCCTACGAGCAGTACTTC
>TRBD2|-|TRBJ2-7|TRBV6-6
CASSYMTGGDRGEQYF
TGTGCCAGCAGTTATATGACGGGGGGTGATCGGGGCGAGCAGTACTTC
>TRBD1|-|TRBJ2-2|TRBV18
CASSPTTGGSNTGELFF
TGTGCCAGCTCACCAACTACAGGGGGATCGAACACCGGGGAGCTGTTTTTT
>-|-|TRBJ2-1|TRBV4-3
CASSQPGSSEQFF
TGCGCCAGCAGCCAACCTGGGAGCTCTGAGCAGTTCTTC
>-|-|TRBJ1-4|TRBV19
CASSLGQIRVNEKLFF
TGTGCCAGTAGTTTAGGACAGATCCGGGTTAATGAAAAACTGTTTTTT
>TRBD2|-|TRBJ2-1|TRBV3-1/TRBV3-2
CASSQGGTRGEQFF
TGTGCCAGCAGCCAAGGCGGGACTAGAGGTGAGCAGTTCTTC
>TRBD2|once|TRBJ2-1|TRBV6-6
CASSGTGTSGYNEQFF
TGTGCCAGCAGTGGAACCGGGACTAGCGGCTACAATGAGCAGTTCTTC
>TRBD1|-|TRBJ2-5|TRBV7-2
CASSQDRGRQETQYF
TGTGCCAGCAGCCAGGACAGGGGGAGGCAAGAGACCCAGTACTTC
>-|few|TRBJ1-5|TRBV7-2
CASSLVGGNQPQHF
TGTGCCAGCAGCTTAGTCGGGGGAAATCAGCCCCAGCATTTT
>TRBD1|-|TRBJ1-2|TRBV7-8
CASSPPGQGSHGYTF
TGTGCCAGCAGCCCCCCGGGACAGGGCTCTCATGGCTACACCTTC
>TRBD1|-|TRBJ1-3|TRBV6-6
CASSYLQGAYGNTIYF
TGTGCCAGCAGTTACCTACAGGGGGCTTATGGAAACACCATATATTTT
>TRBD2|-|TRBJ2-5|TRBV28
CASSLYLAGSQETQYF
TGTGCCAGCAGTTTATATCTAGCGGGAAGCCAAGAGACCCAGTACTTC
>TRBD2|few|TRBJ2-3|TRBV7-9
CASSLADSGGNTDTQYF
TGTGCCAGCAGCTTAGCGGATAGCGGGGGGAACACAGATACGCAGTATTTT
>-|-|TRBJ1-4|TRBV10-3
CAISEMGDPEKLFF
TGTGCCATCAGTGAGATGGGAGACCCTGAAAAACTGTTTTTT
>-|-|TRBJ2-7|TRBV6-5
CASSQNFGSYEQYF
TGTGCCAGCAGTCAAAATTTCGGTTCCTACGAGCAGTACTTC